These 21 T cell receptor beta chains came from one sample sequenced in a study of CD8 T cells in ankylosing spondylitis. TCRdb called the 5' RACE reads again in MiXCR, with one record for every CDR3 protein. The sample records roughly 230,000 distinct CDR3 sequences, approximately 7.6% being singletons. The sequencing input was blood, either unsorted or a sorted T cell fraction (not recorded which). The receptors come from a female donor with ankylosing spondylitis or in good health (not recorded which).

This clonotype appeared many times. The CDR3 spells CASSHTLYQETQYF. The DNA for the CDR3 is TGTGCCAGCAGCCATACCCTGTACCAAGAGACCCAGTACTTC. The genes are TRBV6-2 or TRBV6-3 and TRBJ2-5, with D unresolved. CDR3 length: 14 amino acids. V was clipped by 6 bases and J by 0 bases, with 11 bases between them. The germline V gene encodes CDR1 MNHEY and CDR2 SVGEGT.

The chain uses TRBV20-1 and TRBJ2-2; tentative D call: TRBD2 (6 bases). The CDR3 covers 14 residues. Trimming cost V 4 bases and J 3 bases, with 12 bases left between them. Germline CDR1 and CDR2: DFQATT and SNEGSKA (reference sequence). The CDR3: CSATSGLHTGELFF. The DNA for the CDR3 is TGCAGTGCTACCAGCGGGTTACACACCGGGGAGCTGTTTTTT.

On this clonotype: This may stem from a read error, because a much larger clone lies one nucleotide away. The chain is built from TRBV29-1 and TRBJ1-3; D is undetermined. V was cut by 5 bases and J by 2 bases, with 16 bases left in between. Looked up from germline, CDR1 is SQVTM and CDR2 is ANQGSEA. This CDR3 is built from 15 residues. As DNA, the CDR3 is TGCAGCGTTACCATCCCGGGAATTACTGGAAACACCATATATTTT. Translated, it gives CSVTIPGITGNTIYF.

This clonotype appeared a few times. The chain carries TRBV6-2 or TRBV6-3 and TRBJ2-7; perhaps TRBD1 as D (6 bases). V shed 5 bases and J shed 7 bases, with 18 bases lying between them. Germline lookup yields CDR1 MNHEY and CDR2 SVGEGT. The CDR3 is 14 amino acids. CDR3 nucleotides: TGTGCCAGCAGTACTTCCGGGACACATGGGGAGCAGTACTTC. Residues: CASSTSGTHGEQYF.

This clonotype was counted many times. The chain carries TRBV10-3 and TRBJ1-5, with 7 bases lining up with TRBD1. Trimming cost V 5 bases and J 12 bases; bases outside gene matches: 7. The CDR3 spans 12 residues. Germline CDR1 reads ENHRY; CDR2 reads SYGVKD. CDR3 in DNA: TGTGCCATCAGTTCGACAGGGCGGGTCCAGCATTTT. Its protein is CAISSTGRVQHF.

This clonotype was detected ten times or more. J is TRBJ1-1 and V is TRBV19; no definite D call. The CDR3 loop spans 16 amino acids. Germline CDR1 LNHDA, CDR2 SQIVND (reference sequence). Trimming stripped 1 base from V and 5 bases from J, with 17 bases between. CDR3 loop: CASSIASVFGDTEAFF. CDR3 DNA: TGTGCCAGTAGTATAGCTTCGGTCTTCGGGGATACTGAAGCTTTCTTT.

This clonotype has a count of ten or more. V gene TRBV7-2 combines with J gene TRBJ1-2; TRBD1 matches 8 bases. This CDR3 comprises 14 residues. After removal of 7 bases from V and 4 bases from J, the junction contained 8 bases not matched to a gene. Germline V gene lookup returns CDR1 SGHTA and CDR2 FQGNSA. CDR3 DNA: TGTGCCAGCACCCCGACAGGGGAGACCTATGGCTACACCTTC. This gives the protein CASTPTGETYGYTF. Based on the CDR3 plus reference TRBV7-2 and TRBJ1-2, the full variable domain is GAGVSQSPSNKVTEKGKDVELRCDPISGHTALYWYRQSLGQGLEFLIYFQGNSAPDKSGLPSDRFSAERTGGSVSTLTIQRTQQEDSAVYLCASTPTGETYGYTFGSGTRLTVV.

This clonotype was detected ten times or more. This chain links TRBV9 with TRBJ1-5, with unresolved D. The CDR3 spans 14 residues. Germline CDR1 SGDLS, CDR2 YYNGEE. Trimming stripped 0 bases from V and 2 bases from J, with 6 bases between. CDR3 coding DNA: TGTGCCAGCAGCGTAGGCTCAGGCAATCAGCCCCAGCATTTT. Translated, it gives CASSVGSGNQPQHF.

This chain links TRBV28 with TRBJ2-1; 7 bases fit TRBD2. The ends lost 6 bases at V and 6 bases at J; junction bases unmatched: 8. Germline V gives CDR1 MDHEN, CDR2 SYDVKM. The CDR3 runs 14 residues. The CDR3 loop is CASSGGLDSNEQFF. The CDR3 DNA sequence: TGTGCCAGCAGCGGAGGACTAGATTCCAATGAGCAGTTCTTC.

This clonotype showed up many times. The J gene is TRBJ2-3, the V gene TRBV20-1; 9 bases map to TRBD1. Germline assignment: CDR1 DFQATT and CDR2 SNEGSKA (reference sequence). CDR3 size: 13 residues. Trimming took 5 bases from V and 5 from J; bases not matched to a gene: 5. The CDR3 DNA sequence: TGCAGTGCTGGATGGACAGGGGAAGATACGCAGTATTTT. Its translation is CSAGWTGEDTQYF.

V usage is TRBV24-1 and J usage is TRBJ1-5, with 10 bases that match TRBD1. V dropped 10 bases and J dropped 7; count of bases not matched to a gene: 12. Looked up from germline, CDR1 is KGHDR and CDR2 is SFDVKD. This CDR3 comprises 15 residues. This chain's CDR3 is CATPGTGEGGQPQHF. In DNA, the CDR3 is TGTGCCACGCCCGGGACAGGGGAAGGAGGCCAGCCCCAGCATTTT.

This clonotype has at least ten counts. The CDR3 is CSVDPTASYNEQFF. CDR3 sequence (DNA): TGCAGCGTTGACCCGACAGCATCCTACAATGAGCAGTTCTTC. This chain uses TRBV29-1 with TRBJ2-1, with a weak D call TRBD1 (5 bases). Germline V gives CDR1 SQVTM, CDR2 ANQGSEA. The CDR3 is 14 residues long. V was pared by 3 bases and J by 1 base, with 10 bases between.

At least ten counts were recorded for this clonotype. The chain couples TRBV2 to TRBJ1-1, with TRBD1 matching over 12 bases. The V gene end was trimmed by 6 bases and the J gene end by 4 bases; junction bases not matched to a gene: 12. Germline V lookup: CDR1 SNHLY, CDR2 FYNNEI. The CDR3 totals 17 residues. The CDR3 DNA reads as TGTGCCAGCAGGGTCCTCCGGGACAGGGGGCAGAGCACTGAAGCTTTCTTT. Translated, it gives CASRVLRDRGQSTEAFF.

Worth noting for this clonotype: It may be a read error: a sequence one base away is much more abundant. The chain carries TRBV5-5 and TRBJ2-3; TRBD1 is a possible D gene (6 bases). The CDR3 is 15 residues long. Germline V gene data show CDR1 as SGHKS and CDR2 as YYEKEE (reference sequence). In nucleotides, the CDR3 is TGTACCAGCAGCTCCCCAAGCAGGGGAACAGATACGCAGTATTTT. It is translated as CTSSSPSRGTDTQYF.

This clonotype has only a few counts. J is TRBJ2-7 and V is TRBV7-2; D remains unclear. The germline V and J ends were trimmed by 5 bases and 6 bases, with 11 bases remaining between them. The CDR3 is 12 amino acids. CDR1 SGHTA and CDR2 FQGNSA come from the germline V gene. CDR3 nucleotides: TGTGCCAGCAGCCTCAACTACGGCGAGCAGTACTTC. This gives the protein CASSLNYGEQYF.

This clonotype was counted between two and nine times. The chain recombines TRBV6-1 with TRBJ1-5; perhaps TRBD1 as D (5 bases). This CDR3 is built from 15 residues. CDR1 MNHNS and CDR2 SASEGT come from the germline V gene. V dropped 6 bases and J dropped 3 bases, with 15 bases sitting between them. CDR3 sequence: CASRGTQGANQPQHF. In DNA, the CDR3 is TGTGCCAGCAGGGGAACCCAGGGTGCCAATCAGCCCCAGCATTTT.

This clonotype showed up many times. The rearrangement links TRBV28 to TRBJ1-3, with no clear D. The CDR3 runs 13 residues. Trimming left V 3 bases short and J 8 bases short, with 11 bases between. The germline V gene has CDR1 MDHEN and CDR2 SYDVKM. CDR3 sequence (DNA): TGTGCCAGCAGTTTTACGGGGTCGTACACCATATATTTT. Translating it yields CASSFTGSYTIYF.

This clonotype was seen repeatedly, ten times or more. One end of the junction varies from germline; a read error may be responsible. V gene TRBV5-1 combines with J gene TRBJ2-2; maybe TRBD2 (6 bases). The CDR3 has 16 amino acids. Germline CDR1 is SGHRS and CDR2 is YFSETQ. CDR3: CASNLAQRASVGELFF. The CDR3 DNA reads TGCGCCAGCAACTTGGCACAGCGGGCCAGTGTTGGGGAGCTGTTTTTT.

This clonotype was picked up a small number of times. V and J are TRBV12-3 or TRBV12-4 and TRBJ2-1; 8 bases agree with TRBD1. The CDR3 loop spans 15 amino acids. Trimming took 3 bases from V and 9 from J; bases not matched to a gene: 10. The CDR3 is CASSLVQGATGEQFF. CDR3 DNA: TGTGCCAGCAGTTTGGTGCAGGGGGCCACGGGTGAGCAGTTCTTC.

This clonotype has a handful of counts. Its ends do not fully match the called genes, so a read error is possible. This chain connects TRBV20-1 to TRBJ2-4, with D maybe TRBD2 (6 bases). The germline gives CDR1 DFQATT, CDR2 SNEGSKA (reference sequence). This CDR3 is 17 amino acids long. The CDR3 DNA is TGCTGTGCTAGCCCAGCAAGGGTAGCGGTAGCCAAAAACATTCAGTACTTC. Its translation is CCASPARVAVAKNIQYF.

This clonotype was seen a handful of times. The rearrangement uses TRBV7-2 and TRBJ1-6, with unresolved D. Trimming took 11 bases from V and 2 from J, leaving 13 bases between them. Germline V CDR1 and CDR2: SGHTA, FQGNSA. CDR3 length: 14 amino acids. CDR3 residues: CAGSAGTYNSPLHF. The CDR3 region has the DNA TGTGCCGGCTCGGCCGGCACCTATAATTCACCCCTCCACTTT.